The table lists the clone carrying this T cell receptor beta chain with a few counts. At one of its ends the junction is not consistent with the germline gene, which may arise from a read error. Histologic diagnosis was independently verified by two lung pathologists. After pathologic assessment, macro-dissection selected premalignant or tumor cells for extraction. This sample was taken from a study of immune evolution from preneoplasia to lung adenocarcinoma. As for the study in general: HLA loss of heterozygosity: around 6.5% AIS, more than 14% MIA, about 32% ADC, none AAH.

Only in-frame clones appear in the TCRdb table, and some are missing; sequencing was by immunoSEQ multiplex PCR. The sample has 4,000 or so clones; roughly 85% are singletons. This CDR3 contains 15 residues. Germline V lookup: CDR1 SGHNT, CDR2 YYREEE (reference sequence). Specimen: FFPE minimally invasive lung adenocarcinoma tissue. The genes are TRBV5-4 and TRBJ2-1; 7 bases agree with TRBD2. This clonotype originated in an older donor with lung adenocarcinoma. The chain's CDR3 is CASSLAGLADNEQFF. CDR3 sequence (DNA): TGTGCCAGCAGTTTGGCAGGCCTAGCGGACAATGAGCAGTTCTTC.